This T cell receptor (beta chain) originates from a study of CD8+ T cells in alopecia areata. Sample treatment: oral pan-JAK inhibitor, 5-10 mg twice daily. Reverse transcription of extracted RNA yielded cDNA, which provided the sequencing template. Sequencing was performed with immunoSEQ multiplex PCR; in TCRdb, only in-frame clones are kept and a portion is missing. Here the sample spans roughly 180,000 clones, roughly 46% being singletons. The TCR sequence derives from a human donor with alopecia areata. The starting material was CD8+ T cells sorted from blood, obtained at approximately week 52, from a patient treated with tofacitinib.

The CDR3 bases are TGCGCCAGCAGCTACTTTAGCACAGATACGCAGTATTTT. This sequence encodes CASSYFSTDTQYF. The chain has TRBV5-1 and TRBJ2-3; D remains unclear. The germline V gene encodes CDR1 SGHRS and CDR2 YFSETQ. V lost 3 bases, J lost 0 bases, and 5 bases lay in between. CDR3 length: 13 residues.